This T cell receptor (beta chain) was sequenced during a study of blood T cell repertoires in COVID-19. Trimming stripped 5 bases from V and 0 bases from J, with 15 bases between. Germline assignment: CDR1 SEHNR and CDR2 FQNEAQ (reference sequence). This CDR3 comprises 16 residues. The assay was immunoSEQ multiplex PCR, and TCRdb's table has in-frame clones only and misses some. The data show 310,000 or so clones, 70% to 90% seen once. Among Cohort 3 donors, those recovered had two negative PCRs, clearance, or symptom resolution. The chain uses TRBV7-9 and TRBJ2-3; perhaps TRBD2 as D (6 bases). Input material: PBMCs or T cells enriched from blood (not recorded which). The source of this sequence is a woman under 40 who had recovered from COVID-19. CDR3 coding DNA: TGTGCCAGCAGCCTTACCAAGGGACTCAGCACAGATACGCAGTATTTT. Its protein is CASSLTKGLSTDTQYF.